Presented here are 23 T cell receptor beta chains from one specimen sequenced in a study of blood T cells in healthy people across ages (dated by TCRdb to the mid-2010s). Receptors were amplified or captured by 5' RACE. The instrument was an Illumina HiSeq 2500. The second PCR ran for roughly 7 to 12 cycles and used a J-beta primer mix along with a sample-barcoded 5' primer. TCRdb reprocessed the public reads (quality trimming at Q25 with fastp, clone calling with MiXCR) and kept in-frame beta chains. CDR3 protein sequences are deduplicated, and each keeps its most common genes and DNA. The sample data list hundreds of thousands of distinct CDR3 sequences, and around 25% of these were observed just once. 9% to 9.5% of the sample goes to the ten largest clones. The sample was also reused in another study, on T cells of mothers and their children.

Sequenced input: blood. These receptors all stem from a boy aged 5-17 years in good health.

This clonotype was observed a handful of times. The chain has TRBV24-1 and TRBJ2-1; D is undetermined. The germline V and J ends were trimmed by 4 bases and 3 bases, with 18 bases remaining between them. There are 17 residues in the CDR3. The germline V gene encodes CDR1 KGHDR and CDR2 SFDVKD. This CDR3 reads CATSESDFRSNYNEQFF. CDR3 in DNA: TGTGCCACCAGTGAATCTGACTTCAGATCAAACTACAATGAGCAGTTCTTC.

This chain connects TRBV28 to TRBJ1-1; 7 nucleotides line up with TRBD1. This CDR3 region has 15 residues. Germline CDR1 MDHEN, CDR2 SYDVKM. The V gene end was trimmed by 4 bases and the J gene end by 3 bases; junction bases not matched to a gene: 8. Written as DNA, the CDR3 is TGTGCCAGCAGTTCCCCAGGGGGTAGGGACACTGAAGCTTTCTTT. Translation gives CASSSPGGRDTEAFF.

This clonotype was detected only a few times. The chain carries TRBV12-3 or TRBV12-4 and TRBJ2-5, with 11 bases that match TRBD2. TRBJ2-1 explains the end of the DNA better; the J call may be wrong. The CDR3 spans 17 residues. In DNA, the CDR3 is TGTGCCAGCAGTTCCCCATATAGCGGGAGGGCCCCCAATGAGCAGTTCTTC. Protein sequence: CASSSPYSGRAPNEQFF.

CDR3 loop: CASSFTLTGSTGELFF. The DNA for the CDR3 is TGTGCCAGCAGTTTCACTCTAACAGGGTCGACCGGGGAGCTGTTTTTT. This sequence joins TRBV12-3 or TRBV12-4 and TRBJ2-2; tentatively, D is TRBD1 (6 bases). CDR3 length equals 16 residues. V dropped 3 bases and J dropped 5 bases, with 16 bases sitting between them.

This clonotype was counted a few times. The chain recombines TRBV10-3 with TRBJ2-7, with 7 bases aligning to TRBD1. Per the germline V gene, CDR1 is ENHRY and CDR2 is SYGVKD. The CDR3 is 16 residues long. The V and J ends lost 6 bases and 3 bases, in that order; junction bases with no gene match: 14. The CDR3 reads CAISEPSGTEDYEQYF. The CDR3 region has the DNA TGTGCCATCAGCGAACCATCCGGGACAGAGGACTACGAGCAGTACTTC.

The V gene is TRBV12-3 or TRBV12-4, the J gene TRBJ1-5; D is unresolved. V was pared by 8 bases and J by 9 bases, with 11 bases between. This CDR3 has 11 residues. The CDR3 loop is CASSTGMPQHF. The CDR3 DNA reads as TGTGCCAGCTCGACGGGGATGCCCCAGCATTTT.

This clonotype was seen many times. V usage is TRBV4-3 and J usage is TRBJ1-4; the D gene is possibly TRBD1 (6 bases). Looked up from germline, CDR1 is LGHNA and CDR2 is YSLEER. V lost 1 base and J lost 7, with 19 bases in between. This CDR3 spans 17 amino acids. CDR3 sequence (DNA): TGCGCCAGCAGCCAAGGCGGGACATCCCTAGGGAGTGAAAAACTGTTTTTT. It encodes CASSQGGTSLGSEKLFF.

This chain connects TRBV28 to TRBJ1-2, with 8 bases fitting TRBD1. V lost 6 bases, J lost 4 bases, and 10 bases stayed unmatched. The germline V gene encodes CDR1 MDHEN and CDR2 SYDVKM. The CDR3 is 15 residues long. As DNA, the CDR3 is TGTGCCAGCAGGGAGGAGACAGGGGCCAGCTATGGCTACACCTTC. It specifies CASREETGASYGYTF.

This clonotype was seen only a few times. The V and J genes are TRBV4-2 and TRBJ1-2; D is uncertain. CDR1 is LGHNA, CDR2 YNFKEQ, per germline. The CDR3 is 14 residues long. Trimming shortened V by 0 bases and J by 2 bases, and 7 bases separated the two germline ends. This chain's CDR3 is CASSQEPENYGYTF. The DNA of the CDR3 is TGTGCCAGCAGCCAAGAACCAGAAAACTATGGCTACACCTTC.

The V and J genes are TRBV29-1 and TRBJ2-5, with a tentative D call TRBD1 (5 bases). Germline-derived CDR1 and CDR2 are SQVTM and ANQGSEA. V was pared by 7 bases and J by 11 bases, with 23 bases between. There are 13 residues in the CDR3. CDR3 bases: TGCAGCGCCACTTCGGACACTTATTACGTGCAGTACTTC. Translating gives CSATSDTYYVQYF.

In its sample, this clonotype was seen a few times. The V call is TRBV20-1, the J call TRBJ2-5; D may be TRBD1 (5 bases). The CDR3 consists of 12 residues. Trimming pared 1 base from V and 3 bases from J, leaving 6 bases between. Germline lookup yields CDR1 DFQATT and CDR2 SNEGSKA (reference sequence). The chain's CDR3 is CSARGGKETQYF. CDR3 DNA sequence: TGCAGTGCTAGAGGGGGCAAAGAGACCCAGTACTTC.

This chain connects TRBV12-3 or TRBV12-4 to TRBJ2-7; possibly TRBD2 for D (5 bases). The CDR3 sequence is 16 residues long. Trimming cost V 5 bases and J 1 base, with 18 bases left between them. CDR3 coding DNA: TGTGCCAGCAGTCCACTAACCGGGAAGGCGTCCTACGAGCAGTACTTC. As protein: CASSPLTGKASYEQYF.

This clonotype has a single count. The chain recombines TRBV20-1 with TRBJ2-1, with 8 bases lining up with TRBD2. The CDR3 covers 17 residues. V trimming: 3 bases; J trimming: 0 bases; junction bases outside the gene matches: 10. The germline gives CDR1 DFQATT, CDR2 SNEGSKA (reference sequence). The DNA of the CDR3 is TGCAGTGCTAGCCCTGGGACTAGAAAGAGCTCCTACAATGAGCAGTTCTTC. Translation: CSASPGTRKSSYNEQFF.

The chain uses TRBV9 and TRBJ2-7, with D unresolved. The CDR3 length is 13 residues. Trimming removed 2 bases from V and 10 bases from J, with 16 bases in between. CDR1 is SGDLS, CDR2 YYNGEE, per germline. This CDR3 reads CASSVLAASPQYF. Here the CDR3 DNA reads TGTGCCAGCAGCGTCTTAGCTGCTAGTCCCCAGTACTTC.

In this sample, this clonotype turned up a few times. The rearrangement links TRBV6-2 or TRBV6-3 to TRBJ2-1; 11 bases agree with TRBD2. This CDR3 spans 17 amino acids. The V and J ends lost 0 bases and 7 bases, in that order; junction bases with no gene match: 8. Germline V gene sequence: CDR1 MNHEY, CDR2 SVGEGT. CDR3 bases: TGTGCCAGCAGTTACTCCTTTAGCGGGAGGGCCGAGAATGAGCAGTTCTTC. It is translated as CASSYSFSGRAENEQFF.

The chain couples TRBV7-6 to TRBJ1-1; D possibly corresponds to TRBD1 (6 bases). Germline CDR1 reads SGHVS; CDR2 reads FNYEAQ. Deletions cut 0 bases from V and 7 bases from J, with 12 bases between. The length of the CDR3 is 14 residues. In nucleotides, the CDR3 is TGTGCCAGCAGCTTAGCGGCCGGACAGCATGAAGCTTTCTTT. Translated: CASSLAAGQHEAFF.

This chain uses TRBV20-1 with TRBJ1-5, with 7 bases aligning to TRBD1. The CDR3 spans 13 residues. V shed 4 bases and J 7 bases; nucleotides not matched to a gene: 7. The V gene's germline CDR1 is DFQATT and CDR2 SNEGSKA (reference sequence). The CDR3 reads CSAKGANPQPQHF. In DNA, the CDR3 is TGCAGTGCTAAGGGGGCAAACCCACAGCCCCAGCATTTT.

On this clonotype itself: The junction differs from germline at one of its ends, possibly a read error. This chain joins TRBV7-7 and TRBJ2-5, with D perhaps TRBD2 (6 bases). The CDR3 contains 14 residues. CDR1 and CDR2 from the germline V gene are SSHAT and FNYEAQ (reference sequence). The CDR3: CASSLGGDGETQYF. CDR3 nucleotides: TGTGCTAGCAGCTTAGGCGGGGACGGGGAGACCCAGTACTTC.

The CDR3 sequence: CASSLVASLSYNEQFF. For the CDR3, the DNA is TGTGCCAGCAGCTTAGTCGCCTCTCTCTCCTACAATGAGCAGTTCTTC. This chain uses TRBV7-2 with TRBJ2-1; D is ambiguous. Germline V gene lookup returns CDR1 SGHTA and CDR2 FQGNSA. The CDR3 length is 16 residues. The germline V and J ends were trimmed by 1 base and 0 bases, with 10 bases remaining between them.

The chain uses TRBV3-1 and TRBJ2-1, with D perhaps being TRBD1 or TRBD2 (5 bases each). The V gene's germline CDR1 is LGHDT and CDR2 YNNKEL (reference sequence). The CDR3 covers 15 residues. Trimming stripped 10 bases from V and 2 bases from J, with 18 bases between. This CDR3 reads CANYGDPWAYNEQFF. The CDR3 DNA sequence: TGTGCCAACTACGGGGACCCTTGGGCCTACAATGAGCAGTTCTTC.

J is TRBJ2-7 and V is TRBV11-3, with TRBD1 as a possible D gene (5 bases). The germline V gene encodes CDR1 SGHNT and CDR2 YENEEA. The CDR3 length is 17 residues. Trimming cost V 0 bases and J 6 bases, with 21 bases left between them. The CDR3 loop reads CASSLEGVPAPLVEQYF. The CDR3 DNA reads as TGTGCCAGCAGCTTAGAAGGGGTTCCCGCGCCACTTGTCGAGCAGTACTTC.

The rearrangement uses TRBV7-9 and TRBJ1-6, with 7 bases fitting TRBD1. Germline CDR1 SEHNR, CDR2 FQNEAQ (reference sequence). V was pared by 5 bases and J by 7 bases, with 8 bases of the junction left unmatched. CDR3 length: 15 amino acids. The CDR3 is CASSPWTGPNSPLHF. CDR3 in DNA: TGTGCCAGCAGCCCATGGACAGGTCCCAATTCACCCCTCCACTTT.

The chain recombines TRBV7-9 with TRBJ2-5; D gene unclear. The DNA end favors TRBJ2-1, so the J call may be wrong. This CDR3 region has 15 residues. The germline gives CDR1 SEHNR, CDR2 FQNEAQ (reference sequence). CDR3 in amino acids: CASSPVYGKNHEQFF. CDR3 DNA sequence: TGTGCCAGCAGCCCCGTTTATGGGAAGAACCATGAGCAGTTCTTC.